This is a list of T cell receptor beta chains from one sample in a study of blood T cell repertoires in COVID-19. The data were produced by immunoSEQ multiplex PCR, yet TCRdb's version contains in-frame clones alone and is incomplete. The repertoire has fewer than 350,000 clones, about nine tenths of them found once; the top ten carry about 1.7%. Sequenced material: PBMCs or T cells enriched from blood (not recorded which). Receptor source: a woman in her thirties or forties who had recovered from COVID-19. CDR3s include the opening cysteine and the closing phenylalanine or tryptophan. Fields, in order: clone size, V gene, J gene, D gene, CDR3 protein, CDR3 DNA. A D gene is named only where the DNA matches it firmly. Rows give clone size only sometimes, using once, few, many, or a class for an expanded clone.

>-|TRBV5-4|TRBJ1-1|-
CASSQSPGDTEAFF
TGTGCCAGCAGCCAGTCGCCCGGGGACACTGAAGCTTTCTTT
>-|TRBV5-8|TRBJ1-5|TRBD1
CASSPGTEANQPQHF
TGTGCCAGCAGCCCCGGGACAGAGGCGAATCAGCCCCAGCATTTT
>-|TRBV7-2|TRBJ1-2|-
CASSLGGPKGMGGYTF
TGTGCCAGCAGCTTAGGGGGGCCAAAGGGAATGGGCGGCTACACCTTC
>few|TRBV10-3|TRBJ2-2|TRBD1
CAISTDRNGELFF
TGTGCCATCAGTACGGACAGGAACGGGGAGCTGTTTTTT
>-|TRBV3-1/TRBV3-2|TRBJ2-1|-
CASSRPEDYYNEQFF
TGTGCCAGCAGCCGCCCAGAGGACTACTACAATGAGCAGTTCTTC
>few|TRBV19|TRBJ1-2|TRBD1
CASSIGTGTGGEDGYTF
TGTGCCAGTAGTATCGGAACCGGGACAGGGGGCGAAGATGGCTACACCTTC
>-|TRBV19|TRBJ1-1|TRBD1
CASSLISGTGPTEAFF
TGTGCCAGTAGTTTGATTTCCGGGACAGGGCCCACTGAAGCTTTCTTT
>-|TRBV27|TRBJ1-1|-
CASSSLSNPTNTEAFF
TGTGCCAGCAGTTCCCTATCAAACCCAACGAACACTGAAGCTTTCTTT
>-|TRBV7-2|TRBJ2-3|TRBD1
CASSLAGTGGADTQYF
TGTGCCAGCAGCTTAGCGGGGACAGGAGGCGCAGATACGCAGTATTTT
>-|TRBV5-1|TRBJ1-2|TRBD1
CASYSGQGDNYGYTF
TGCGCCAGCTACTCCGGCCAGGGGGATAACTATGGCTACACCTTC
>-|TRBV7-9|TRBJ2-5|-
CASSLGVETQYF
TGTGCCAGCAGCTTGGGAGTGGAGACCCAGTACTTC
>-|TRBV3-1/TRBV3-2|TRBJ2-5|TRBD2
CASSQGRRAGGLGETQYF
TGTGCCAGCAGCCAAGGCAGGAGAGCGGGGGGGCTAGGAGAGACCCAGTACTTC
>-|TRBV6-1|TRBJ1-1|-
CASSDRTTNTEAFF
TGTGCCAGCAGTGACCGGACAACGAACACTGAAGCTTTCTTT
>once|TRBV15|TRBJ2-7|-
CATSRRREYEQYF
TGTGCCACCAGCAGGCGCAGGGAATACGAGCAGTACTTC
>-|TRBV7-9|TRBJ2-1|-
CASSFPGLGSNEQFF
TGTGCCAGCAGCTTTCCGGGCCTAGGGAGCAATGAGCAGTTCTTC
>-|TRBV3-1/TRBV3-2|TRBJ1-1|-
CASSPRAGANTEAFF
TGTGCCAGCAGCCCCAGGGCGGGGGCGAACACTGAAGCTTTCTTT
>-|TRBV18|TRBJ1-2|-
CASSPSTETYGYTF
TGTGCCAGCTCACCATCTACAGAGACCTATGGCTACACCTTC
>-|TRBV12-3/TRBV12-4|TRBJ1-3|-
CASATYGNTIYF
TGTGCCAGCGCCACATACGGAAACACCATATATTTT
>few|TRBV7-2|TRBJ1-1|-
CASSRESLHWGTFF
TGTGCCAGCAGCCGGGAGAGCCTGCACTGGGGGACTTTCTTT
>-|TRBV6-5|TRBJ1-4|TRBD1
CASRGDRGFNEKLFF
TGTGCCAGCAGAGGGGACAGGGGGTTTAATGAAAAACTGTTTTTT
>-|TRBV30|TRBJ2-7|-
CAWGSGQLLYEQYF
TGTGCCTGGGGCTCTGGGCAGTTACTCTACGAGCAGTACTTC
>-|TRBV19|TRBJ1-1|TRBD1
CASSLDRATEAFF
TGTGCCAGTAGCCTTGACAGGGCGACTGAAGCTTTCTTT
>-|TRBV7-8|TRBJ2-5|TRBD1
CASSSGQVGETQYF
TGTGCCAGCAGCTCTGGACAGGTTGGGGAGACCCAGTACTTC
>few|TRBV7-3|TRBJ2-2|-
CASSLIPGEDTGELFF
TGTGCCAGCAGCTTAATTCCGGGAGAGGACACCGGGGAGCTGTTTTTT
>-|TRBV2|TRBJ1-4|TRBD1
CASRPDRVTNEKLFF
TGTGCCAGCAGACCGGACAGGGTAACTAATGAAAAACTGTTTTTT